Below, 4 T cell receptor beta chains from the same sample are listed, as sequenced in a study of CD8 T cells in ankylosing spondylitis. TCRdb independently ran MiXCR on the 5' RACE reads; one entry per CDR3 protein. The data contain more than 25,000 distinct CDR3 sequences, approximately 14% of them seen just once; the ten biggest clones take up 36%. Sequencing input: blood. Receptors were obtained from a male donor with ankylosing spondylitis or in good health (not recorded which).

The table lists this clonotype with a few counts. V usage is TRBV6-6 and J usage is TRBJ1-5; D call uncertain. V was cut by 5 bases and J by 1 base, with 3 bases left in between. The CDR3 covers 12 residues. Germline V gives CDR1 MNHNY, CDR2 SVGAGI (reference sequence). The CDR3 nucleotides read TGTGCCAGCAGTAAGAGCAATCAGCCCCAGCATTTT. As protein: CASSKSNQPQHF.

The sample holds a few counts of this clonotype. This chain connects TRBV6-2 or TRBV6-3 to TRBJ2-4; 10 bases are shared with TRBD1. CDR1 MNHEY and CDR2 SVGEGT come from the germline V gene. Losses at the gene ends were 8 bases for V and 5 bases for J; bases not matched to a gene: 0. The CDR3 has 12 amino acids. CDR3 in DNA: TGTGCCAGCGGGACAGGGGAAAACATTCAGTACTTC. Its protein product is CASGTGENIQYF.

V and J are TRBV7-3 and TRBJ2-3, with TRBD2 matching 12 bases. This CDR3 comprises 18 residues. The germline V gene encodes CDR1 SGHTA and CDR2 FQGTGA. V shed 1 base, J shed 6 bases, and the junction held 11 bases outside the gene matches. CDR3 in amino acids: CASSLSGLAGPAGDTQYF. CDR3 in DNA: TGTGCCAGCAGCTTAAGTGGACTAGCGGGACCTGCAGGGGATACGCAGTATTTT.

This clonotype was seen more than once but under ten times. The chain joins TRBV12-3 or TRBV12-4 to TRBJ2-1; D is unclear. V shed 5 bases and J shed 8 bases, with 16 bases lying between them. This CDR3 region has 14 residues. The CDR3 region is CASSRKGLFDEQFF. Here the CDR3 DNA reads TGTGCCAGCAGTCGAAAGGGCCTGTTCGATGAGCAGTTCTTC.